This T cell receptor beta chain was observed in a study of T cell repertoires in cytomegalovirus infection. About the research overall: Public TCR beta signatures marked donors with CMV infection and the matching HLA.

Remarks on this clonotype: Its antigen remains unknown.

The CDR3 length is 12 residues. V lost 5 bases and J 11 bases, leaving 10 bases between the germline ends. From germline, CDR1 is SEHNR and CDR2 FQNEAQ (reference sequence). MiXCR, run by TCRdb on the reads, gives a single entry per CDR3 protein. The table includes around 900,000 distinct CDR3 sequences, under 40% detected once. Study-level findings and limits: The ex vivo response was dominated by HLA-C-restricted CMV-specific TCR beta clonotypes. The cumulative frequency of public TCR beta families distinguished individuals who carried CMV together with the relevant HLA.

V usage is TRBV7-9 and J usage is TRBJ1-6; unclear D gene. The receptor was isolated from a human donor in good health (CMV status not recorded). Some clones in this sample may be carry-over from other donors' samples. Sequencing was performed on cultured CD8+ T cells from PBMCs, taken from culture after CMV antigen stimulation. The CDR3 protein is CASSEVGPPLHF. For the CDR3, the DNA is TGTGCCAGCAGCGAAGTAGGGCCACCCCTCCACTTT.